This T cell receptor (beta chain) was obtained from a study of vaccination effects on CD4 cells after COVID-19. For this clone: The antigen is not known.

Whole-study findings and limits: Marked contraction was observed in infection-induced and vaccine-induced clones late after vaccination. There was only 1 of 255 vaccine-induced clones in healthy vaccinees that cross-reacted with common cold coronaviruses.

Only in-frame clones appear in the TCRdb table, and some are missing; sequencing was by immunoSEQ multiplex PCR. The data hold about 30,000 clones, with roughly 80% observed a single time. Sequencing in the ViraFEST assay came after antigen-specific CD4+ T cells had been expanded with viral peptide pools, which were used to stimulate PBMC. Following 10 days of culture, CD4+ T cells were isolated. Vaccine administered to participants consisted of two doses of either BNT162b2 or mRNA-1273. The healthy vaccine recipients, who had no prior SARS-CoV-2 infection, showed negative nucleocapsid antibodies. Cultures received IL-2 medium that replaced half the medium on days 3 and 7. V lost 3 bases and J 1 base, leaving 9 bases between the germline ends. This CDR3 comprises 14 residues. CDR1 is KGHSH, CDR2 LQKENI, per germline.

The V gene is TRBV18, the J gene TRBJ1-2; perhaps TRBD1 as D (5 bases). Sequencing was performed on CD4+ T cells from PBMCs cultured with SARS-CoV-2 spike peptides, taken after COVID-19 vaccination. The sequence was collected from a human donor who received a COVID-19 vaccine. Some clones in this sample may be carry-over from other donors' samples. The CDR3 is CASSPAQVNYGYTF. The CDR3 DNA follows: TGTGCCAGCTCACCCGCACAGGTTAACTATGGCTACACCTTC.